These 23 T cell receptor beta chains were sequenced from one sample in a study of shared clonotypes between healthy human individuals. CD45RO-negative, CCR7-selected cells formed the naive CD8 fraction, which excluded terminally differentiated effector memory CD45RA+ cells. Sequencing was performed with immunoSEQ multiplex PCR; in TCRdb, only in-frame clones are kept and a portion is missing. The sample records around 2.1 million clones, approximately 94% being singletons. Source material: naive CD8+ T cells from PBMCs. These receptors all come from a man aged 18-30 years in good health. Some clones in this sample may be carry-over from other donors' samples.

The chain employs TRBV7-9 and TRBJ2-7; unclear D gene. Germline V CDR1 and CDR2: SEHNR, FQNEAQ (reference sequence). This CDR3 has 11 residues. V lost 3 bases to trimming and J lost 6 bases, with 6 bases between them. The CDR3 DNA reads as TGTGCCAGCAGCTTTCGTCCCGAGCAGTACTTC. Translating it yields CASSFRPEQYF.

The chain employs TRBV6-6 and TRBJ1-4; D call uncertain. V was clipped by 2 bases and J by 8 bases, with 9 bases between them. The CDR3 runs to 13 residues. CDR1 is MNHNY, CDR2 SVGAGI, per germline (reference sequence). CDR3 region: CASSYPAQEKLFF. The CDR3 nucleotides read TGTGCCAGCAGTTACCCCGCCCAGGAAAAACTGTTTTTT.

This clone was counted once. The chain has TRBV28 and TRBJ1-1; tentative D call: TRBD1 (6 bases). CDR3 length: 15 residues. Germline loops: CDR1 MDHEN, CDR2 SYDVKM. The ends were cut back, 1 base at V and 0 bases at J, with 9 bases in the middle. The DNA of the CDR3 is TGTGCCAGCAGTTTATTGGACAGTTTGAACACTGAAGCTTTCTTT. Translated, it gives CASSLLDSLNTEAFF.

This clone was detected once. The gene calls are TRBV5-4 and TRBJ1-2; perhaps TRBD1 as D (5 bases). This CDR3 comprises 16 residues. V lost 0 bases and J lost 4, with 16 bases in between. Germline V gene data show CDR1 as SGHNT and CDR2 as YYREEE (reference sequence). CDR3 nucleotide sequence: TGTGCCAGCAGCTTGGCACTTTTAGGAGGGGCCTATGGCTACACCTTC. Translating gives CASSLALLGGAYGYTF. The complete variable domain, with remaining parts taken from reference TRBV5-4 and TRBJ1-2, reads ETGVTQSPTHLIKTRGQQVTLRCSSQSGHNTVSWYQQALGQGPQFIFQYYREEENGRGNFPPRFSGLQFPNYSSELNVNALELDDSALYLCASSLALLGGAYGYTFGSGTRLTVV.

The rearrangement joins TRBV7-2 to TRBJ2-7; D uncertain. V shed 3 bases and J shed 2 bases, with 11 bases lying between them. CDR3 length: 14 residues. Germline V CDR1 and CDR2: SGHTA, FQGNSA. As DNA, the CDR3 is TGTGCCAGCAGCTTTAGAGGCCCAACCTACGAGCAGTACTTC. This sequence encodes CASSFRGPTYEQYF.

The rearrangement links TRBV7-8 to TRBJ2-1; TRBD1 or TRBD2 may be the D gene (5 bases each). V dropped 3 bases and J dropped 8 bases, with 8 bases sitting between them. The length of the CDR3 is 12 residues. The V gene's germline CDR1 is SGHVS and CDR2 FQNEAQ. This CDR3 reads CASSLGVHEQFF. The CDR3 DNA follows: TGTGCCAGCAGCTTGGGGGTCCATGAGCAGTTCTTC.

This chain links TRBV5-1 with TRBJ1-2; no reliable D call. The germline gives CDR1 SGHRS, CDR2 YFSETQ. CDR3 length: 12 residues. V was pared by 5 bases and J by 1 base, with 6 bases between. The CDR3 DNA sequence: TGCGCCAGCAGGAGCAGTAACTATGGCTACACCTTC. Its translation is CASRSSNYGYTF.

This chain links TRBV11-2 with TRBJ2-1; 12 bases fit TRBD2. The CDR3 has 14 amino acids. Germline-derived CDR1 and CDR2 are SGHAT and FQNNGV. The trim removed 4 bases at V and 6 bases at J, leaving 1 base unmatched. CDR3: CASSSSGRANEQFF. CDR3 in DNA: TGTGCCAGCAGCTCTAGCGGGAGGGCCAATGAGCAGTTCTTC.

CDR3 in amino acids: CAAGQGYTGELFF. The CDR3 DNA reads as TGTGCCGCCGGCCAGGGCTACACCGGGGAGCTGTTTTTT. The V call is TRBV6-6, the J call TRBJ2-2; maybe TRBD1 (5 bases). Between the trimmed V and J ends, which lost 11 bases and 3 bases, there was a span of 13 bases. The CDR3 is 13 amino acids. CDR1 is MNHNY, CDR2 SVGAGI, per germline (reference sequence).

This sequence joins TRBV5-5 and TRBJ2-1; the D gene could be TRBD1 or TRBD2 (5 bases each). This CDR3 is 14 amino acids long. Trimming pared 1 base from V and 8 bases from J, leaving 13 bases between. In germline, CDR1 is SGHKS, CDR2 YYEKEE (reference sequence). The CDR3 DNA reads TGTGCCAGCAGCTTGAATCCGGGGCCACATGAGCAGTTCTTC. Translating gives CASSLNPGPHEQFF.

The chain employs TRBV21-1 and TRBJ2-7; the table's D call of TRBD1 was not tested on the DNA. TRBV21-1 is reported as a pseudogene. The CDR3 length is 15 residues. CDR3 region: CASSKQGFTGDEQYF. The CDR3, as DNA: TGTGCCAGCAGCAAGCAGGGATTCACTGGGGATGAGCAGTACTTC.

V usage is TRBV30 and J usage is TRBJ1-2; 7 bases align to TRBD1. The V gene's germline CDR1 is GTSNPN and CDR2 SVGIG (reference sequence). Trimming cost V 8 bases and J 2 bases; bases outside gene matches: 14. The CDR3 runs to 15 residues. This chain's CDR3 is CAGILRDRPNYGYTF. Written as DNA, the CDR3 is TGTGCCGGCATCCTTCGGGACAGACCCAACTATGGCTACACCTTC.

The sample holds one count of this clone. V and J are TRBV27 and TRBJ2-4, with 9 positions matching TRBD1. The germline gives CDR1 MNHEY, CDR2 SMNVEV (reference sequence). Trimming at V came to 6 bases and at J to 7 bases, leaving 4 bases not matched to a gene. The CDR3 totals 13 residues. CDR3 nucleotide sequence: TGTGCCAGCAGGGTGGGGACAGGGAACATTCAGTACTTC. Translated: CASRVGTGNIQYF.

About this clone itself: The sample contains more than one DNA sequence encoding this CDR3. V usage is TRBV5-1 and J usage is TRBJ2-1; 9 positions agree with TRBD2. Germline V gives CDR1 SGHRS, CDR2 YFSETQ. The J segment lost 4 bases and the V segment lost 0 bases, leaving 2 bases of the junction unmatched. The CDR3 is 15 amino acids. Here the CDR3 DNA reads TGCGCCAGCAGCTTGGGGCTAGCGGGATACAATGAGCAGTTCTTC. Translation gives CASSLGLAGYNEQFF.

The chain recombines TRBV27 with TRBJ2-7; the D call may be TRBD1 or TRBD2 (5 bases each). The CDR3 has 16 residues. Germline CDR1 reads MNHEY; CDR2 reads SMNVEV (reference sequence). The V gene lost 4 bases and the J gene lost 5 bases, with 21 bases spanning the gap. DNA of the CDR3: TGTGCCAGCAGTTCGCCCCCCAGGGACGCCCTAAACGAGCAGTACTTC. It translates to CASSSPPRDALNEQYF.

This clone was picked up a small number of times. The J gene is TRBJ1-2, the V gene TRBV19, with no clear D. The CDR3 is 16 residues long. The germline gives CDR1 LNHDA, CDR2 SQIVND (reference sequence). V shed 1 base and J shed 4 bases, with 16 bases lying between them. Written as DNA, the CDR3 is TGTGCCAGTAGTATAGTGAGGACGGGAGCTTCCTATGGCTACACCTTC. Protein sequence: CASSIVRTGASYGYTF.

The V and J genes are TRBV28 and TRBJ1-5; unclear D gene. The germline CDR1 and CDR2 sequences are MDHEN and SYDVKM. V lost 2 bases and J 0 bases, leaving 11 bases between the germline ends. The CDR3 length is 16 residues. The CDR3: CASSLKQSYSNQPQHF. Written as DNA, the CDR3 is TGTGCCAGCAGTTTAAAACAGTCTTATAGCAATCAGCCCCAGCATTTT. Supplemented by reference TRBV28 and TRBJ1-5, the full variable domain reads DVKVTQSSRYLVKRTGEKVFLECVQDMDHENMFWYRQDPGLGLRLIYFSYDVKMKEKGDIPEGYSVSREKKERFSLILESASTNQTSMYLCASSLKQSYSNQPQHFGDGTRLSIL.

V gene TRBV4-1 combines with J gene TRBJ2-1; TRBD2 matches 8 bases. The V gene's germline CDR1 is MGHRA and CDR2 YSYEKL. V lost 1 base to trimming and J lost 3 bases; unmatched junction nucleotides: 14. This CDR3 spans 19 amino acids. The CDR3 loop reads CASSQVPPGTRVSYNEQFF. CDR3 DNA sequence: TGCGCCAGCAGCCAAGTGCCCCCCGGGACTAGAGTTAGCTACAATGAGCAGTTCTTC.

The J gene is TRBJ2-1, the V gene TRBV27; D is unresolved. Trimming cost V 7 bases and J 5 bases, with 3 bases left between them. CDR1 and CDR2 (germline): MNHEY, SMNVEV (reference sequence). This CDR3 has 10 residues. The CDR3 nucleotides read TGTGCCAGCAATCACAATGAGCAGTTCTTC. Amino acids: CASNHNEQFF.

The chain employs TRBV6-6 and TRBJ1-1, with D perhaps TRBD1 (5 bases). With 7 bases removed from V and 3 bases from J, the gap between germline ends came to 12 bases. The CDR3 sequence is 13 residues long. Germline CDR1 is MNHNY and CDR2 is SVGAGI (reference sequence). The DNA of the CDR3 is TGTGCCAGCATGCGAAAAGGGGACACTGAAGCTTTCTTT. Translating gives CASMRKGDTEAFF.

The chain carries TRBV5-1 and TRBJ1-1; D remains unclear. The V gene lost 1 base and the J gene lost 3 bases, with 7 bases spanning the gap. CDR3 size: 13 residues. CDR1 and CDR2 (germline): SGHRS, YFSETQ. CDR3 region: CASSLLPDTEAFF. The CDR3 DNA follows: TGCGCCAGCAGCTTGTTGCCAGACACTGAAGCTTTCTTT.

The V and J genes are TRBV6-5 and TRBJ2-2; D gene ambiguous. CDR3 length: 15 residues. V lost 2 bases and J lost 5, with 12 bases in between. The germline V gene has CDR1 MNHEY and CDR2 SVGAGI. The DNA for the CDR3 is TGTGCCAGCAGTTACGGGAACAGCGAGACCGGGGAGCTGTTTTTT. This encodes CASSYGNSETGELFF.

This clone was observed a single time. One end of the junction fails to match germline, which may point to a read error. The chain carries TRBV28 and TRBJ2-1; TRBD2 is a possible D gene (6 bases). Germline V gives CDR1 MDHEN, CDR2 SYDVKM. The CDR3 consists of 14 residues. The CDR3 nucleotides read TGTGCCAGCAGTTTCCCCTTTGTCGGGGGAGAGTCACTCTTC. Amino acid sequence: CASSFPFVGGESLF.